The 31 T cell receptor beta chains listed next were all sequenced from one sample in a study of T cell clonality in common variable immunodeficiency. Study-level points and caveats: Common variable immunodeficiency TCR beta sequences reportedly had fewer deletions and N-nucleotide insertions.

No antigen is known for these receptors. TCRdb's copy holds only in-frame clones and misses some; the assay was immunoSEQ multiplex PCR. Singletons are absent from the sample, which has roughly 30,000 clones. Source material: peripheral blood mononuclear cells. Source of these receptors: a human donor with common variable immunodeficiency.

This clone was found many times. The CDR3 extends 3 residues past the end of the read, so its final part is completed from the germline J gene. The V gene is TRBV20-1, the J gene TRBJ2-2; the match to TRBD2 covers 11 bases. CDR1 DFQATT and CDR2 SNEGSKA come from the germline V gene (reference sequence). Trimming took 5 bases from V and 8 from J; bases not matched to a gene: 4. CDR3 length: 13 residues. CDR3: CSAARTSGGELFF. The sequenced part of the CDR3 DNA is TGCAGTGCTGCCCGGACTAGCGGGGGGGAG.

This clone has more than one count but fewer than ten. The read terminates 3 residues ahead of where the CDR3 ends, so the germline J gene completes it. This chain connects TRBV19 to TRBJ1-1; D is undetermined. V lost 3 bases, J lost 0 bases, and 8 bases lay in between. The CDR3 runs to 14 residues. CDR1 is LNHDA, CDR2 SQIVND, per germline (reference sequence). The sequenced CDR3 bases are TGTGCCAGTAGTATCCCAGGATTGAACACTGAA. Its translation: CASSIPGLNTE. The complete CDR3 protein is CASSIPGLNTEAFF. Based on the CDR3 plus reference TRBV19 and TRBJ1-1, the full variable domain is DGGITQSPKYLFRKEGQNVTLSCEQNLNHDAMYWYRQDPGQGLRLIYYSQIVNDFQKGDIAEGYSVSREKKESFPLTVTSAQKNPTAFYLCASSIPGLNTEAFFGQGTRLTVV.

As regards this clone: The read ends 3 residues shy of where the CDR3 ends; the end is completed using the germline J gene. This rearrangement joins TRBV7-3 to TRBJ1-1, with 7 bases matching TRBD1. Germline V gene lookup returns CDR1 SGHTA and CDR2 FQGTGA. This CDR3 has 14 residues. V gave up 5 bases and J gave up 5 bases; unmatched junction bases: 8. CDR3 loop: CASSENRGGTEAFF. The sequenced CDR3 bases are TGTGCCAGCAGCGAAAACAGGGGAGGGACTGAA.

This clone was picked up a small number of times. The read comes to an end 3 residues before the CDR3 does, leaving the germline J gene to fill in the end. The rearrangement joins TRBV18 to TRBJ2-1; 14 bases match TRBD2. V gave up 3 bases and J gave up 2 bases; unmatched junction bases: 12. Looked up from germline, CDR1 is KGHSH and CDR2 is LQKENI. The length of the CDR3 is 20 residues. This chain's CDR3 is CASSPVMRTSGGSAYNEQFF. CDR3 DNA (partial): TGTGCCAGCTCACCGGTGATGCGGACTAGCGGGGGGAGCGCCTACAATGAG.

In this sample, this clone turned up a few times. Read coverage stops 3 residues before the CDR3 terminus; the germline J gene supplies the remainder. The chain joins TRBV19 to TRBJ1-1; 7 nucleotides align to TRBD1. The J segment lost 6 bases and the V segment lost 8 bases, leaving 15 bases of the junction unmatched. Per the germline V gene, CDR1 is LNHDA and CDR2 is SQIVND (reference sequence). The CDR3 extends over 15 amino acids. CDR3 DNA (partial): TGTGCCAGTGCAAACCGTGGGGCAGGGGGATCTGAA. Translated, it gives CASANRGAGGSE. The whole CDR3 sequence reads CASANRGAGGSEAFF.

This clone was detected a few times. The CDR3 is cut off 3 residues early in the read; its end comes from the germline J gene. The chain joins TRBV2 to TRBJ2-3, with a possible D match to TRBD1 (6 bases). Looked up from germline, CDR1 is SNHLY and CDR2 is FYNNEI. This CDR3 comprises 12 residues. V lost 7 bases, J lost 6 bases, and 11 bases lay in between. Incomplete CDR3 DNA: TGTGCCAGCACAGGGGAAGTGGATACG. Translation gives CASTGEVDT. The CDR3 in full is CASTGEVDTQYF.

Only a few counts were recorded for this clone. The read gets to within 3 residues of the CDR3 end, and the germline J gene fills in the rest. This chain links TRBV19 with TRBJ1-1, with D perhaps matching TRBD1 (6 bases). Germline V lookup: CDR1 LNHDA, CDR2 SQIVND (reference sequence). The CDR3 is made up of 13 amino acids. The ends were cut back, 5 bases at V and 6 bases at J, with 13 bases in the middle. The CDR3 here is CASSVRGIAEAFF. CDR3 DNA, as far as it was read: TGTGCCAGTAGTGTCAGGGGTATCGCTGAA.

This clone was seen more than once but under ten times. The read stops 3 residues short of the end of the CDR3; the missing end is completed from the germline J gene. The rearrangement uses TRBV7-6 and TRBJ2-2; 7 nucleotides align to TRBD2. With 5 bases clipped from V and 4 bases from J, the junction kept 10 bases outside the gene matches. Germline V gene data show CDR1 as SGHVS and CDR2 as FNYEAQ. The CDR3 contains 16 residues. The CDR3 sequence: CASSTNPGTTTGELFF. CDR3 bases read: TGTGCCAGCAGCACCAACCCCGGGACTACCACCGGGGAG. The full variable domain, completed using reference TRBV7-6 and TRBJ2-2, is GAGVSQSPRYKVTKRGQDVALRCDPISGHVSLYWYRQALGQGPEFLTYFNYEAQQDKSGLPNDRFSAERPEGSISTLTIQRTEQRDSAMYRCASSTNPGTTTGELFFGEGSRLTVL.

This clone was detected a few times. The read gets to within 3 residues of the CDR3 end, and the germline J gene fills in the rest. This chain connects TRBV30 to TRBJ2-3; TRBD1 agrees at 9 bases. The length of the CDR3 is 14 residues. Germline trimming cut 3 bases from V and 1 base from J; bases unmatched to any gene: 2. The germline V gene has CDR1 GTSNPN and CDR2 SVGIG (reference sequence). Here the CDR3 reads CAWSRQGGTDTQYF. The DNA read from the CDR3 is TGTGCCTGGAGCAGACAGGGGGGCACAGATACG.

The sample holds a few counts of this clone. Its ends do not fully match the called genes, so a read error is possible. Sequencing ends 3 residues short of the CDR3 end; the germline J gene provides the rest. The J gene is TRBJ1-6, the V gene TRBV18; D is possibly TRBD1 (6 bases). This CDR3 contains 16 residues. The germline CDR1 and CDR2 sequences are KGHSH and LQKENI. The DNA read from the CDR3 is TGTGCCAGCTCAAACCCGGACAGCTCCTATAATTCAACC. Translation: CASSNPDSSYNST. Given in full, the CDR3 is CASSNPDSSYNSTLHF.

Only a few counts were recorded for this clone. The sequenced fragment ends 3 residues before the CDR3 boundary, so the rest is inferred from the germline J gene. The rearrangement uses TRBV7-9 and TRBJ1-2; possible D gene TRBD1, 6 bases. CDR1 is SEHNR, CDR2 FQNEAQ, per germline (reference sequence). Trimming removed 7 bases from V and 3 bases from J, with 15 bases in between. This CDR3 is 14 amino acids long. The CDR3 sequence: CASTTWAGDYGYTF. The DNA read from the CDR3 is TGTGCCAGCACCACCTGGGCAGGGGACTATGGC.

A few counts support this clone. The read finishes 3 residues shy of the CDR3 end, and the germline J gene is used to complete it. The chain carries TRBV7-2 and TRBJ2-7, with 8 bases aligning to TRBD1. CDR1 and CDR2 (germline): SGHTA, FQGNSA. Trimming removed 5 bases from V and 6 bases from J; junction bases left unmatched: 6. The CDR3 has 13 amino acids. Partial CDR3 DNA: TGTGCCAGCAGCGCCTATGACAGGGGCGAG. It specifies CASSAYDRGE. The full CDR3 protein is CASSAYDRGEQYF.

This clone was detected only a few times. The sequenced CDR3 bases are TGTGCCAGCAGTGGGCAAAGAGAGGACTATGGC. It codes for CASSGQREDYG. The complete CDR3 reads CASSGQREDYGYTF. The chain employs TRBV6-1 and TRBJ1-2; D unclear. The CDR3 end is not reached by the read, which stops 3 residues before it; the germline J gene fills it in. This CDR3 is 14 amino acids long. CDR1 and CDR2 (germline): MNHNS, SASEGT. Trimming pared 4 bases from V and 3 bases from J, leaving 12 bases between.

This clone was detected a few times. The read falls 3 residues short of the CDR3 end, and the missing part is taken from the germline J gene. This chain uses TRBV18 with TRBJ1-6, with unresolved D. CDR3 length: 14 amino acids. Germline lookup yields CDR1 KGHSH and CDR2 LQKENI. The V end lost 2 bases, the J end lost 10 bases, and 12 bases lay between the germline ends. CDR3 amino acids: CASSPTASQSPLHF. The sequenced part of the CDR3 DNA is TGTGCCAGCTCACCAACAGCCTCCCAATCACCC.

Concerning this clone: The read comes to an end 3 residues before the CDR3 does, leaving the germline J gene to fill in the end. The V and J genes are TRBV7-9 and TRBJ2-1, with TRBD2 identical over 8 bases. Germline trimming cut 0 bases from V and 2 bases from J; bases unmatched to any gene: 0. The CDR3 totals 15 residues. Germline V lookup: CDR1 SEHNR, CDR2 FQNEAQ (reference sequence). The sequenced CDR3 bases are TGTGCCAGCAGCTTAGCTAGCGGGGCCTACAATGAG. Its translation: CASSLASGAYNE. The whole CDR3 protein is CASSLASGAYNEQFF.

This clone was picked up a small number of times. The read comes to an end 3 residues before the CDR3 does, leaving the germline J gene to fill in the end. This sequence joins TRBV6-2 or TRBV6-3 and TRBJ2-2; D not certain. Per germline, CDR1 MNHEY and CDR2 SVGEGT. Trimming pared 2 bases from V and 1 base from J, leaving 11 bases between. The CDR3 extends over 16 amino acids. This CDR3 is CASSYPVSQNTGELFF. The sequenced part of the CDR3 DNA is TGTGCCAGCAGTTACCCAGTTTCCCAGAACACCGGGGAG.

This clone was observed a handful of times. The read comes to an end 3 residues before the CDR3 does, leaving the germline J gene to fill in the end. V is TRBV7-3 and J is TRBJ2-3, with 10 bases aligning to TRBD2. This CDR3 spans 17 amino acids. V trimming: 6 bases; J trimming: 3 bases; junction bases outside the gene matches: 12. In germline, CDR1 is SGHTA, CDR2 FQGTGA. The sequenced CDR3 bases are TGTGCCAGCAGTCCCGGGGTAGCGGGGGGATTAACAGATACG. Its protein is CASSPGVAGGLTDT. The whole CDR3 sequence is CASSPGVAGGLTDTQYF.

In this sample, this clone turned up a few times. Read coverage stops 3 residues before the CDR3 terminus; the germline J gene supplies the remainder. The chain joins TRBV2 to TRBJ1-2, with D perhaps TRBD1 (5 bases). V was cut by 4 bases and J by 3 bases, with 9 bases left in between. CDR3 length equals 13 residues. The germline gives CDR1 SNHLY, CDR2 FYNNEI. CDR3 bases read: TGTGCCAGCAGTGGGCAGGGAGACTATGGC. Translated, it gives CASSGQGDYG. The CDR3 in full is CASSGQGDYGYTF.

This clone occurred many times. The sequenced fragment ends 3 residues before the CDR3 boundary, so the rest is inferred from the germline J gene. The rearrangement uses TRBV7-7 and TRBJ2-3, with 8 bases that match TRBD1. CDR1 is SSHAT, CDR2 FNYEAQ, per germline (reference sequence). This CDR3 spans 15 amino acids. Trimming cost V 5 bases and J 6 bases; bases outside gene matches: 10. The CDR3 reads CASSATGVAGDTQYF. The CDR3 bases that were read are TGTGCCAGCAGCGCGACAGGGGTGGCAGGGGATACG.

Worth noting for this clone: The sequenced fragment ends 3 residues before the CDR3 boundary, so the rest is inferred from the germline J gene. V is TRBV7-9 and J is TRBJ2-3, with TRBD1 matching 8 bases. J gave up 2 bases and V 5 bases, and 6 bases lay outside the gene matches. This CDR3 comprises 15 residues. CDR1 SEHNR and CDR2 FQNEAQ come from the germline V gene (reference sequence). The part of the CDR3 DNA that was read is TGTGCCAGCAGCGGAGGACAGGGCTACACAGATACG. Residues: CASSGGQGYTDT. The full-length CDR3 reads as CASSGGQGYTDTQYF.

In this sample, this clone turned up many times. The read falls 3 residues short of the CDR3 end, and the missing part is taken from the germline J gene. V and J are TRBV7-8 and TRBJ1-4, with D uncertain. Per germline, CDR1 SGHVS and CDR2 FQNEAQ. V shed 1 base and J shed 1 base, with 13 bases lying between them. CDR3 length equals 17 residues. CDR3 loop: CASSLVAGRVTNEKLFF. The CDR3 bases that were read are TGTGCCAGCAGCTTAGTTGCGGGCCGGGTAACTAATGAAAAA.

With regard to this clone: Sequencing ends 3 residues short of the CDR3 end; the germline J gene provides the rest. The chain combines TRBV7-9 with TRBJ2-4; TRBD2 matches 7 bases. Losses at the gene ends were 5 bases for V and 3 bases for J; bases not matched to a gene: 1. Germline values: CDR1 SEHNR, CDR2 FQNEAQ (reference sequence). CDR3 length: 13 residues. The covered CDR3 bases are TGTGCCAGCAGCGCGGGGGACAAAAACATT. It codes for CASSAGDKNI. The entire CDR3 is CASSAGDKNIQYF.

This clone turned up a few times. The read terminates 3 residues before the CDR3 end, so the remaining end is supplied by the germline J gene. The chain is built from TRBV29-1 and TRBJ1-2, with 10 bases that match TRBD1. The CDR3 is 12 amino acids. Germline loops: CDR1 SQVTM, CDR2 ANQGSEA. The CDR3 bases that were read are TGCAGCGTCGGACAGGGGGGACAAGGC. It codes for CSVGQGGQG. The whole CDR3 is CSVGQGGQGYTF.

The sample holds many counts of this clone. The CDR3 spells CASSWRGETQYF. CDR3 bases read: TGTGCCAGCAGTTGGAGGGGAGAGACC. The chain joins TRBV2 to TRBJ2-5; D is perhaps TRBD2 (6 bases). The read finishes 3 residues shy of the CDR3 end, and the germline J gene is used to complete it. Trimming shortened V by 5 bases and J by 4 bases, and 8 bases separated the two germline ends. This CDR3 contains 12 residues. Germline V gene sequence: CDR1 SNHLY, CDR2 FYNNEI. Full variable domain (outside the CDR3, taken from reference TRBV2 and TRBJ2-5): EPEVTQTPSHQVTQMGQEVILRCVPISNHLYFYWYRQILGQKVEFLVSFYNNEISEKSEIFDDQFSVERPDGSNFTLKIRSTKLEDSAMYFCASSWRGETQYFGPGTRLLVL.

About this clone itself: Sequencing ends 3 residues short of the CDR3 end; the germline J gene provides the rest. The V call is TRBV7-3, the J call TRBJ2-3; TRBD1 might be the D (5 bases). The V gene lost 4 bases and the J gene lost 6 bases, with 14 bases spanning the gap. Per the germline V gene, CDR1 is SGHTA and CDR2 is FQGTGA. The CDR3 runs 14 residues. The DNA read from the CDR3 is TGTGCCAGCAGCTCCGCCAGGGTGGGGGATACG. Translation gives CASSSARVGDT. The entire CDR3 protein is CASSSARVGDTQYF.

With respect to this clone: The CDR3 end is not reached by the read, which stops 3 residues before it; the germline J gene fills it in. This sequence joins TRBV18 and TRBJ2-4; the match to TRBD2 covers 12 bases. Trimming at V came to 3 bases and at J to 4 bases, leaving 4 bases not matched to a gene. The CDR3 is 16 residues long. The germline gives CDR1 KGHSH, CDR2 LQKENI. CDR3 bases read: TGTGCCAGCTCACCCACTAGCGGGGGGATAAAAAACATT. Translated, it gives CASSPTSGGIKNI. The full CDR3 reads CASSPTSGGIKNIQYF.

Points on this clone: The read finishes 3 residues shy of the CDR3 end, and the germline J gene is used to complete it. This chain uses TRBV19 with TRBJ1-1; 11 nucleotides agree with TRBD1. The CDR3 spans 18 residues. V shed 4 bases and J 1 base; nucleotides not matched to a gene: 11. Looked up from germline, CDR1 is LNHDA and CDR2 is SQIVND (reference sequence). CDR3 amino acids: CASSTGQGAQVRNTEAFF. The CDR3 bases that were read are TGTGCCAGTAGTACAGGACAGGGGGCGCAGGTAAGGAACACTGAA. The full variable domain, with the rest looked up from reference TRBV19 and TRBJ1-1, is DGGITQSPKYLFRKEGQNVTLSCEQNLNHDAMYWYRQDPGQGLRLIYYSQIVNDFQKGDIAEGYSVSREKKESFPLTVTSAQKNPTAFYLCASSTGQGAQVRNTEAFFGQGTRLTVV.

This clone was found many times. The CDR3 end falls 3 residues outside the read, so it is completed with the germline J gene. The chain recombines TRBV7-8 with TRBJ2-3; D unclear. Germline CDR1 and CDR2: SGHVS and FQNEAQ. The CDR3 is 15 amino acids. Trimming stripped 3 bases from V and 2 bases from J, with 12 bases between. The CDR3 sequence is CASSFRQANTDTQYF. The sequenced part of the CDR3 DNA is TGTGCCAGCAGCTTCCGGCAGGCCAACACAGATACG.

There are many counts of this clone. The CDR3 is cut off 3 residues early in the read; its end comes from the germline J gene. The chain recombines TRBV12-3 or TRBV12-4 with TRBJ1-5; D is perhaps TRBD1 (5 bases). This CDR3 has 15 residues. Trimming removed 2 bases from V and 2 bases from J, with 10 bases in between. This CDR3 is CASSLRQIGNQPQHF. Partial CDR3 DNA: TGTGCCAGCAGTTTAAGACAGATCGGCAATCAGCCC.

About this clone itself: The read gets to within 3 residues of the CDR3 end, and the germline J gene fills in the rest. The chain is built from TRBV30 and TRBJ2-7; TRBD2 matches 11 bases. Per the germline V gene, CDR1 is GTSNPN and CDR2 is SVGIG (reference sequence). CDR3 length equals 14 residues. V shed 2 bases and J 6 bases; nucleotides not matched to a gene: 6. The part of the CDR3 DNA that was read is TGTGCCTGGAGTCCCACTAGCGGGGGTAGCGAG. Translation: CAWSPTSGGSE. The complete CDR3 sequence is CAWSPTSGGSEQYF.

For this clone: The sequenced fragment ends 3 residues before the CDR3 boundary, so the rest is inferred from the germline J gene. The chain combines TRBV6-1 with TRBJ1-1, with 9 positions matching TRBD1. The junction had 9 bases not matched to a gene; V was cut back by 2 bases and J by 5 bases. CDR1 and CDR2 (germline): MNHNS, SASEGT. The CDR3 covers 16 residues. CDR3 DNA, as far as it was read: TGTGCCAGCAGTGAACGGGACAGGGCATGGTGGACTGAA. Protein sequence: CASSERDRAWWTE. The whole CDR3 sequence is CASSERDRAWWTEAFF.